The rows below give T cell receptor beta chains drawn from one sample of a study of shared clonotypes between healthy human individuals. TCRdb's table, derived via immunoSEQ multiplex PCR, lists solely in-frame clones and lacks some. Of roughly 2.6 million clones in the sample, approximately 94% were seen once. The sequenced material came from naive CD4+ T cells sorted from blood. The receptors originated from a man in his late teens or twenties in good health. Each CDR3 is given with its conserved first and last residue. A D gene is named only where the DNA matches it firmly. Clone sizes are given selectively: once, few, many, or a class where the clone is expanded.

J gene: TRBJ1-5; D gene: NA; clone size: NA; V gene: TRBV15; CDR3 protein: CATSRDLAGSQPQHF; CDR3 DNA: TGTGCCACCAGCAGAGATCTGGCAGGGTCTCAGCCCCAGCATTTT
J gene: TRBJ2-7; D gene: NA; clone size: NA; V gene: TRBV11-3; CDR3 protein: CASSTRTANYEQYF; CDR3 DNA: TGTGCCAGCAGCACAAGGACAGCCAACTACGAGCAGTACTTC
J gene: TRBJ2-7; D gene: TRBD1; clone size: NA; V gene: TRBV20-1; CDR3 protein: CSAKQGSEQYF; CDR3 DNA: TGCAGTGCTAAACAGGGGAGCGAGCAGTACTTC
J gene: TRBJ2-7; D gene: TRBD1; clone size: once; V gene: TRBV6-5; CDR3 protein: CASRSDRVGEQYF; CDR3 DNA: TGTGCCAGCAGGTCGGACAGGGTGGGCGAGCAGTACTTC
J gene: TRBJ2-1; D gene: NA; clone size: once; V gene: TRBV30; CDR3 protein: CAWSVGGTSLFF; CDR3 DNA: TGTGCCTGGAGTGTAGGGGGAACTAGCCTGTTCTTC
J gene: TRBJ2-5; D gene: NA; clone size: NA; V gene: TRBV5-8; CDR3 protein: CASSSGPRAGETQYF; CDR3 DNA: TGTGCCAGCAGCTCAGGGCCGAGGGCGGGAGAGACCCAGTACTTC
J gene: TRBJ1-4; D gene: NA; clone size: NA; V gene: TRBV19; CDR3 protein: CASTPRRGGNEKLFF; CDR3 DNA: TGTGCCAGTACCCCCCGCAGGGGCGGTAATGAAAAACTGTTTTTT
J gene: TRBJ1-3; D gene: NA; clone size: few; V gene: TRBV19; CDR3 protein: CASTRVSGNTIYF; CDR3 DNA: TGTGCCAGTACCCGGGTCTCTGGAAACACCATATATTTT
J gene: TRBJ2-5; D gene: TRBD2; clone size: NA; V gene: TRBV7-9; CDR3 protein: CASSSTGLAASPETQYF; CDR3 DNA: TGTGCCAGCAGCTCGACGGGACTAGCCGCCTCCCCAGAGACCCAGTACTTC
J gene: TRBJ1-4; D gene: TRBD1; clone size: once; V gene: TRBV19; CDR3 protein: CASSNKGAGGEKLFF; CDR3 DNA: TGTGCCAGTAGCAATAAGGGGGCGGGAGGTGAAAAACTGTTTTTT
J gene: TRBJ2-2; D gene: NA; clone size: NA; V gene: TRBV9; CDR3 protein: CASSVTRGADNGELFF; CDR3 DNA: TGTGCCAGCAGCGTTACTCGCGGGGCGGATAACGGGGAGCTGTTTTTT
J gene: TRBJ1-3; D gene: NA; clone size: NA; V gene: TRBV19; CDR3 protein: CASSIHLSGNTIYF; CDR3 DNA: TGTGCCAGTAGTATACACCTCTCTGGAAACACCATATATTTT
J gene: TRBJ2-3; D gene: TRBD2; clone size: NA; V gene: TRBV30; CDR3 protein: CAWSGGGTDTQYF; CDR3 DNA: TGTGCCTGGAGTGGGGGGGGAACAGATACGCAGTATTTT
J gene: TRBJ2-7; D gene: NA; clone size: NA; V gene: TRBV30; CDR3 protein: CAWSVDTRGEQYF; CDR3 DNA: TGTGCCTGGAGTGTTGACACCCGGGGCGAGCAGTACTTC
J gene: TRBJ2-7; D gene: TRBD1; clone size: NA; V gene: TRBV6-5; CDR3 protein: CASSTGQGHREQYF; CDR3 DNA: TGTGCCAGCAGTACCGGACAGGGCCATAGAGAGCAGTACTTC
J gene: TRBJ2-5; D gene: NA; clone size: NA; V gene: TRBV29-1; CDR3 protein: CSVALQETQYF; CDR3 DNA: TGCAGCGTTGCCCTCCAAGAGACCCAGTACTTC
J gene: TRBJ2-7; D gene: NA; clone size: NA; V gene: TRBV5-1; CDR3 protein: CASSLADAVSYEQYF; CDR3 DNA: TGCGCCAGCAGCTTGGCAGATGCGGTGTCCTACGAGCAGTACTTC
J gene: TRBJ2-3; D gene: NA; clone size: NA; V gene: TRBV7-2; CDR3 protein: CASSPDLASGQYF; CDR3 DNA: TGTGCCAGCAGCCCCGACCTGGCCTCTGGGCAGTATTTT
J gene: TRBJ2-6; D gene: NA; clone size: NA; V gene: TRBV5-1; CDR3 protein: CASSLGGALSSGANVLTF; CDR3 DNA: TGCGCCAGCAGCTTGGGTGGGGCTCTAAGCTCTGGGGCCAACGTCCTGACTTTC
J gene: TRBJ1-2; D gene: NA; clone size: NA; V gene: TRBV5-8; CDR3 protein: CASSFGPGYGYTF; CDR3 DNA: TGTGCCAGCAGCTTTGGGCCAGGCTATGGCTACACCTTC
J gene: TRBJ2-7; D gene: NA; clone size: NA; V gene: TRBV7-2; CDR3 protein: CASSPGNSYEQYF; CDR3 DNA: TGTGCCAGCAGCCCCGGGAATTCCTACGAGCAGTACTTC
J gene: TRBJ2-5; D gene: TRBD2; clone size: NA; V gene: TRBV7-2; CDR3 protein: CASTPTSGRETQYF; CDR3 DNA: TGTGCCAGCACCCCGACTAGCGGGAGGGAGACCCAGTACTTC
J gene: TRBJ1-2; D gene: NA; clone size: NA; V gene: TRBV5-4; CDR3 protein: CASSKTDRSYGYTF; CDR3 DNA: TGTGCCAGCAGCAAAACCGACAGATCTTATGGCTACACCTTC
J gene: TRBJ2-7; D gene: NA; clone size: NA; V gene: TRBV7-9; CDR3 protein: CASSLQPAGRISYEQYF; CDR3 DNA: TGTGCCAGCAGCTTACAGCCGGCAGGGAGGATCTCCTACGAGCAGTACTTC
J gene: TRBJ1-1; D gene: NA; clone size: NA; V gene: TRBV6-1; CDR3 protein: CASRTTQNTEAFF; CDR3 DNA: TGTGCCAGCAGAACGACCCAGAACACTGAAGCTTTCTTT
J gene: TRBJ2-7; D gene: NA; clone size: NA; V gene: TRBV15; CDR3 protein: CATSRSARTGPSYEQYF; CDR3 DNA: TGTGCCACCAGCAGATCTGCTAGGACGGGTCCCTCCTACGAGCAGTACTTC
J gene: TRBJ1-3; D gene: NA; clone size: NA; V gene: TRBV7-9; CDR3 protein: CASSPQDSGNTIYF; CDR3 DNA: TGTGCCAGCAGCCCCCAAGACTCTGGAAACACCATATATTTT
J gene: TRBJ2-1; D gene: TRBD2; clone size: NA; V gene: TRBV11-3; CDR3 protein: CASSFGTSGSGPNEQFF; CDR3 DNA: TGTGCCAGCAGCTTCGGGACTAGCGGGAGTGGGCCCAATGAGCAGTTCTTC
J gene: TRBJ2-7; D gene: TRBD1; clone size: once; V gene: TRBV25-1; CDR3 protein: CASSEGQGASYEQYF; CDR3 DNA: TGTGCCAGCAGTGAGGGACAGGGAGCCTCCTACGAGCAGTACTTC
J gene: TRBJ2-2; D gene: NA; clone size: NA; V gene: TRBV18; CDR3 protein: CASSLTANTGELFF; CDR3 DNA: TGTGCCAGCTCTTTAACCGCGAACACCGGGGAGCTGTTTTTT
J gene: TRBJ2-1; D gene: NA; clone size: NA; V gene: TRBV19; CDR3 protein: CASSIVNEQFF; CDR3 DNA: TGTGCCAGTAGTATAGTGAATGAGCAGTTCTTC
J gene: TRBJ1-5; D gene: NA; clone size: once; V gene: TRBV7-8; CDR3 protein: CASSPLEGKNQPQHF; CDR3 DNA: TGTGCCAGCAGCCCCTTAGAGGGGAAGAATCAGCCCCAGCATTTT
J gene: TRBJ1-2; D gene: TRBD1; clone size: NA; V gene: TRBV18; CDR3 protein: CASSYRQGRAGYTF; CDR3 DNA: TGTGCCAGCTCGTACCGACAGGGGAGGGCTGGCTACACCTTC
J gene: TRBJ2-5; D gene: NA; clone size: NA; V gene: TRBV5-8; CDR3 protein: CASSLVGEETQYF; CDR3 DNA: TGTGCCAGCAGCTTGGTAGGGGAAGAGACCCAGTACTTC
J gene: TRBJ2-5; D gene: TRBD1; clone size: NA; V gene: TRBV11-2; CDR3 protein: CASSLGVDRGETQYF; CDR3 DNA: TGTGCCAGCAGCTTAGGGGTTGACAGGGGAGAGACCCAGTACTTC
J gene: TRBJ1-6; D gene: NA; clone size: NA; V gene: TRBV5-8; CDR3 protein: CASSLPGASNSPLHF; CDR3 DNA: TGTGCCAGCAGCTTGCCAGGGGCCTCTAATTCACCCCTCCACTTT
J gene: TRBJ1-6; D gene: NA; clone size: NA; V gene: TRBV19; CDR3 protein: CASSIDRRQLLNSPLHF; CDR3 DNA: TGTGCCAGTAGTATAGATCGTCGACAGCTCCTAAATTCACCCCTCCACTTT
J gene: TRBJ1-2; D gene: NA; clone size: NA; V gene: TRBV9; CDR3 protein: CASSFTANYGYTF; CDR3 DNA: TGTGCCAGCAGCTTCACAGCCAACTATGGCTACACCTTC
J gene: TRBJ1-1; D gene: TRBD1; clone size: NA; V gene: TRBV19; CDR3 protein: CASRGATGVNTEAFF; CDR3 DNA: TGTGCCAGTAGGGGTGCGACAGGGGTGAACACTGAAGCTTTCTTT
J gene: TRBJ1-1; D gene: NA; clone size: few; V gene: TRBV7-9; CDR3 protein: CASSLYVNTEAFF; CDR3 DNA: TGTGCCAGCAGCTTATACGTGAACACTGAAGCTTTCTTT
J gene: TRBJ2-7; D gene: NA; clone size: NA; V gene: TRBV29-1; CDR3 protein: CSVVGVSYEQYF; CDR3 DNA: TGCAGCGTTGTTGGGGTTTCCTACGAGCAGTACTTC
J gene: TRBJ1-1; D gene: NA; clone size: NA; V gene: TRBV7-2; CDR3 protein: CASSLDGRFKAFF; CDR3 DNA: TGTGCCAGCAGCTTAGATGGTCGGTTCAAAGCTTTCTTT
J gene: TRBJ1-4; D gene: NA; clone size: NA; V gene: TRBV18; CDR3 protein: CASSPGATNEKLFF; CDR3 DNA: TGTGCCAGCTCACCCGGAGCAACTAATGAAAAACTGTTTTTT
J gene: TRBJ2-5; D gene: NA; clone size: NA; V gene: TRBV29-1; CDR3 protein: CSVGPRSGWRQETQYF; CDR3 DNA: TGCAGCGTTGGTCCTCGTTCAGGGTGGCGTCAAGAGACCCAGTACTTC
J gene: TRBJ2-7; D gene: TRBD2; clone size: NA; V gene: TRBV4-2; CDR3 protein: CASSPTSGTWEEQYF; CDR3 DNA: TGTGCCAGCAGCCCGACTAGCGGGACCTGGGAAGAGCAGTACTTC
J gene: TRBJ2-6; D gene: NA; clone size: NA; V gene: TRBV10-3; CDR3 protein: CAISESVGGANVLTF; CDR3 DNA: TGTGCCATCAGTGAGTCGGTGGGTGGGGCCAACGTCCTGACTTTC
J gene: TRBJ1-1; D gene: NA; clone size: few; V gene: TRBV25-1; CDR3 protein: CASKGPNTEAFF; CDR3 DNA: TGTGCCAGCAAAGGGCCAAACACTGAAGCTTTCTTT
J gene: TRBJ2-1; D gene: TRBD2; clone size: NA; V gene: TRBV30; CDR3 protein: CAWSPSGGPLYNEQFF; CDR3 DNA: TGTGCCTGGAGTCCAAGCGGGGGTCCCCTCTACAATGAGCAGTTCTTC
J gene: TRBJ1-2; D gene: NA; clone size: NA; V gene: TRBV27; CDR3 protein: CASSYKENYGYTF; CDR3 DNA: TGTGCCAGCAGTTACAAGGAGAACTATGGCTACACCTTC
J gene: TRBJ1-1; D gene: NA; clone size: NA; V gene: TRBV19; CDR3 protein: CASSMPQGNAEAFF; CDR3 DNA: TGTGCCAGTAGTATGCCCCAAGGGAACGCTGAAGCTTTCTTT
J gene: TRBJ1-6; D gene: NA; clone size: few; V gene: TRBV19; CDR3 protein: CASSILASTRDSPLHF; CDR3 DNA: TGTGCCAGTAGTATCTTGGCGTCAACTCGGGATTCACCCCTCCACTTT
J gene: TRBJ1-2; D gene: NA; clone size: few; V gene: TRBV2; CDR3 protein: CASSGMSYFYGYTF; CDR3 DNA: TGTGCCAGCAGTGGGATGTCCTACTTTTATGGCTACACCTTC
J gene: TRBJ2-7; D gene: NA; clone size: NA; V gene: TRBV19; CDR3 protein: CASSARQAISYEQYF; CDR3 DNA: TGTGCCAGTAGTGCGAGACAGGCCATCTCCTACGAGCAGTACTTC
J gene: TRBJ2-6; D gene: TRBD2; clone size: NA; V gene: TRBV5-1; CDR3 protein: CASSLEVSGNPGANVLTF; CDR3 DNA: TGCGCCAGCAGCTTGGAGGTTAGCGGGAACCCTGGGGCCAACGTCCTGACTTTC
J gene: TRBJ2-5; D gene: NA; clone size: NA; V gene: TRBV28; CDR3 protein: CASSLSGLVGWETQYF; CDR3 DNA: TGTGCCAGCAGTTTATCAGGCCTTGTGGGCTGGGAGACCCAGTACTTC
J gene: TRBJ2-7; D gene: NA; clone size: NA; V gene: TRBV7-2; CDR3 protein: CASSLGGLPSYEQYF; CDR3 DNA: TGTGCCAGCAGCTTAGGAGGGTTACCCTCCTACGAGCAGTACTTC
J gene: TRBJ1-5; D gene: TRBD1; clone size: NA; V gene: TRBV6-6; CDR3 protein: CASRYDDRAGPQHF; CDR3 DNA: TGTGCCAGCAGATACGACGACAGGGCTGGGCCCCAGCATTTT
J gene: TRBJ2-6; D gene: TRBD2; clone size: NA; V gene: TRBV11-2; CDR3 protein: CASSLISGRADVNVLTF; CDR3 DNA: TGTGCCAGCAGCTTAATTAGCGGGAGGGCCGACGTCAACGTCCTGACTTTC
J gene: TRBJ2-7; D gene: NA; clone size: NA; V gene: TRBV28; CDR3 protein: CASSRNVAYEQYF; CDR3 DNA: TGTGCCAGCAGTCGGAACGTAGCCTACGAGCAGTACTTC